This T cell receptor (beta chain) comes out of a study of blood T cell repertoires in COVID-19. The wider study: Sites across the United States, Italy and Spain contributed samples from acute and convalescent COVID-19. In each case, the material was cDNA or gDNA derived from T cells, B-cell-depleted T cells, or PBMCs.

The germline gives CDR1 SNHLY, CDR2 FYNNEI. V dropped 5 bases and J dropped 4 bases, with 14 bases sitting between them. The CDR3 length is 14 residues. In the original analysis: Estimation of nucleated cell counts was performed using reference gene primer amplification. The assay was immunoSEQ multiplex PCR, and TCRdb's table has in-frame clones only and misses some. That table furnishes V, J and clone size, whereas the DNA furnished D and trimming. In the table there are around 70,000 clones, 80% to 90% of which are singletons. Sample: peripheral blood. The source of this sequence is a woman older than 75 with active or convalescent COVID-19. The genes are TRBV2 and TRBJ1-2; weak D call: TRBD1 (6 bases). The CDR3 region is CASSPSGQIYGYTF. In nucleotides, the CDR3 is TGTGCCAGCAGTCCAAGTGGACAGATCTATGGCTACACCTTC. The full variable domain, rest sourced from reference TRBV2 and TRBJ1-2, is EPEVTQTPSHQVTQMGQEVILRCVPISNHLYFYWYRQILGQKVEFLVSFYNNEISEKSEIFDDQFSVERPDGSNFTLKIRSTKLEDSAMYFCASSPSGQIYGYTFGSGTRLTVV.